This entry concerns a single TCR beta chain. Its antigen is as yet unknown. The source of the sample is a study of shared clonotypes between healthy human individuals. Notes on the study in general: The rarefaction results pointed to incomplete sorted-subset sequencing despite large depth. Clonotype sharing across donors was expected to vary with sequencing depth.

The CDR3 contains 17 residues. V dropped 1 base and J dropped 5; count of bases not matched to a gene: 10. In germline, CDR1 is SGHRS, CDR2 YFSETQ. Each sample came from a Caucasian adult donor living in Nashville, Tennessee. Every subset's genomic DNA went evenly onto several immunoSEQ plates. Using immunoSEQ multiplex PCR, the repertoire was profiled, and TCRdb retains in-frame clones only, with some absent. Altogether more than 2 million clones are present, roughly 96% being singletons, with the ten largest covering roughly 0.13%. This chain uses TRBV5-1 with TRBJ2-5, with 11 bases matching TRBD2. The specimen was naive CD4+ T cells sorted from blood. Described subset: CD45RA+ positively selected. The sequence derives from a man aged 18-30 years in good health. CDR3 DNA: TGCGCCAGCAGCTTGAATATCCTAGCGGGGGGCCGGGAGACCCAGTACTTC. This codes for CASSLNILAGGRETQYF.